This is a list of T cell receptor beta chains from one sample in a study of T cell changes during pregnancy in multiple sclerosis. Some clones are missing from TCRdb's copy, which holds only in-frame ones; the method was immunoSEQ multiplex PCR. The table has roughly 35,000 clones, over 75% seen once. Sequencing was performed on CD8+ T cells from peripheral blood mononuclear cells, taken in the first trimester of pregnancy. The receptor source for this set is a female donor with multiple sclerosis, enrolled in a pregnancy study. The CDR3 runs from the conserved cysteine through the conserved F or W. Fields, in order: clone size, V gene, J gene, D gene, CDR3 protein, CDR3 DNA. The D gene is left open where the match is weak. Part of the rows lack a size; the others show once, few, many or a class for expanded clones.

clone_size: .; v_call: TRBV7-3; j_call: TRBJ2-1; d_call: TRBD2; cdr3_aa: CASSLKAGEQFF; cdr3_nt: TGTGCCAGCAGCTTAAAAGCGGGGGAGCAGTTCTTC
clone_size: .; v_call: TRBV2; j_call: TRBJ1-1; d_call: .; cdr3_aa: CASRPGTEAFF; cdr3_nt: TGTGCCAGCAGGCCCGGGACAGAAGCTTTCTTT
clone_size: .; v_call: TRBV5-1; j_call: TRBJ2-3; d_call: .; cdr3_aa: CASSTGLTDTQYF; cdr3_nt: TGCGCCAGCAGCACTGGACTGACAGATACGCAGTATTTT
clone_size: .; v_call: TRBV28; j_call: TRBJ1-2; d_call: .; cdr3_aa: CASSLLGLDGYTF; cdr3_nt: TGTGCCAGCAGTTTACTGGGTCTAGATGGCTACACCTTC
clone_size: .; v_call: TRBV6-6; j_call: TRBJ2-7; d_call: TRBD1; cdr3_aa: CATTTGDSYEQYF; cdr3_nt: TGTGCCACTACAACAGGGGACTCCTACGAGCAGTACTTC
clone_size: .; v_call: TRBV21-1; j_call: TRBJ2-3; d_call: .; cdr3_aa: CASTPGGSHCEGFTDTQYF; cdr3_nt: TGTGCCAGCACCCCGGGGGGTTCCCACTGCGAGGGGTTTACAGATACGCAGTATTTT
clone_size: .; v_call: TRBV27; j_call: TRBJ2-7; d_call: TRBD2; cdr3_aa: CASRGGRNYEQYF; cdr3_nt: TGTGCCAGCAGGGGCGGGAGAAATTACGAGCAGTACTTC
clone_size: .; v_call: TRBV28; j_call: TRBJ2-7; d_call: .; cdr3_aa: CASRPRQNSPREQYF; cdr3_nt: TGTGCCAGCAGGCCCCGACAGAATTCTCCGCGGGAGCAGTACTTC
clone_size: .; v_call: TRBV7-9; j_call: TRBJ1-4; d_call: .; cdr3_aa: CASSSPGNEKLFF; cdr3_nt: TGTGCCAGCAGCTCCCCAGGGAATGAAAAACTGTTTTTT
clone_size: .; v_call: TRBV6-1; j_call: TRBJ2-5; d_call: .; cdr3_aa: CASSEAPLAQETQYF; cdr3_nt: TGTGCCAGCAGTGAAGCCCCCCTAGCCCAAGAGACCCAGTACTTC
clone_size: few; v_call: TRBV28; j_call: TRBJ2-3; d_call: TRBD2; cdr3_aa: CASRIAGDTQYF; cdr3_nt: TGTGCCAGCAGAATAGCGGGAGATACGCAGTATTTT
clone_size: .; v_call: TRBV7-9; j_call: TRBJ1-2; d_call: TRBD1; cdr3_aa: CASSQGGGYTF; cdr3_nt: TGTGCCAGCAGCCAAGGGGGCGGCTACACCTTC
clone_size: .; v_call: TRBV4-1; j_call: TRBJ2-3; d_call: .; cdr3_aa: CASSQRNRVADTQYF; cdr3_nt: TGCGCCAGCAGCCAAAGGAACAGGGTAGCAGATACGCAGTATTTT
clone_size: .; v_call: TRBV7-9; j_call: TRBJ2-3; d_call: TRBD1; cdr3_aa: CASSLGTGSADTQYF; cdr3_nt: TGTGCCAGCAGCTTGGGGACAGGGAGTGCAGATACGCAGTATTTT
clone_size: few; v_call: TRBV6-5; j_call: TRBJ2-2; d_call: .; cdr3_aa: CASSSDYPTNTGELFF; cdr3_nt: TGTGCCAGCAGTTCCGACTACCCGACGAACACCGGGGAGCTGTTTTTT
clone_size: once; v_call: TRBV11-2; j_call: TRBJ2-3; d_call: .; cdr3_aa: CASSLVARRTDTQYF; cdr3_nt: TGTGCCAGCAGCTTGGTAGCGCGCCGCACAGATACGCAGTATTTT
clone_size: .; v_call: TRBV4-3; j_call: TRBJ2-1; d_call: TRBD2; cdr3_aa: CASSHSVAGGRNNEQFF; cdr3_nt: TGCGCCAGCAGCCATTCGGTAGCGGGAGGGCGGAATAATGAGCAGTTCTTC
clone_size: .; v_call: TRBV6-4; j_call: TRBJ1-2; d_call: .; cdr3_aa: CASSDGDSNYGYTF; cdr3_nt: TGTGCCAGCAGTGACGGAGACAGTAACTATGGCTACACCTTC
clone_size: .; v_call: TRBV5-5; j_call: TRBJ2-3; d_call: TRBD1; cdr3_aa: CASSSYRDRGNTQYF; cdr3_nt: TGTGCCAGCAGCTCCTACCGGGACAGGGGGAATACGCAGTATTTT
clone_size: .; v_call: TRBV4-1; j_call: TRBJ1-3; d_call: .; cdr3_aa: CASSQVRYSGNTIYF; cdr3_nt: TGCGCCAGCAGCCAAGTCCGGTACTCTGGAAACACCATATATTTT
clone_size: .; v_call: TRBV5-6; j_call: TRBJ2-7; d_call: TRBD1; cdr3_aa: CASSLQGASFLGEQYF; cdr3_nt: TGTGCCAGCAGCTTGCAGGGGGCTTCCTTTCTCGGCGAGCAGTACTTC
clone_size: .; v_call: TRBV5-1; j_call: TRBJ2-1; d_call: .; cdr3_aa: CASRVERLDEQFF; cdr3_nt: TGCGCCAGCAGGGTGGAGCGGTTGGATGAGCAGTTCTTC
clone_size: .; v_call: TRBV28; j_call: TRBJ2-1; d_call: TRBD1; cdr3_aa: CASSFGTEYNEQFF; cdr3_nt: TGTGCCAGCAGTTTCGGGACAGAGTACAATGAGCAGTTCTTC
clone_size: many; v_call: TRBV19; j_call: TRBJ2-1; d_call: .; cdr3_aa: CASSIYPSSYNEQFF; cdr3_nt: TGTGCCAGTAGTATCTATCCTAGCTCCTACAATGAGCAGTTCTTC
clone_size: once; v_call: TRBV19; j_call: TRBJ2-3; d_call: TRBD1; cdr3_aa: CASSVGTGGEDTQYF; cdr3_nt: TGTGCCAGTAGTGTAGGGACAGGGGGCGAAGATACGCAGTATTTT
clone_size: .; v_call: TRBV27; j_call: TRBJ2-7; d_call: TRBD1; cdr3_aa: CASSLQGAYYEQYF; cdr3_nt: TGTGCCAGCAGTTTACAGGGGGCTTACTACGAGCAGTACTTC
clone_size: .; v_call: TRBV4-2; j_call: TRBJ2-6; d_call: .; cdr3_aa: CASSQEQQGPSGANVLTF; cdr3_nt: TGTGCCAGCAGCCAAGAACAACAGGGCCCCTCTGGGGCCAACGTCCTGACTTTC
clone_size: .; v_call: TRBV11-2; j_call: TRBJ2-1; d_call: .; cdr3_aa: CASSFSAGAEPYNEQFF; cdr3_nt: TGTGCCAGCAGCTTCTCGGCGGGGGCAGAGCCTTACAATGAGCAGTTCTTC
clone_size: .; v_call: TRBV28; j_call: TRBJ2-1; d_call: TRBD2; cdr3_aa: CASRGRPISYNEQFF; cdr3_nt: TGTGCCAGCCGCGGGAGGCCTATCTCCTACAATGAGCAGTTCTTC
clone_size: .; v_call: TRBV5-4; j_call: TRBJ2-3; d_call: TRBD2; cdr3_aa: CASSIAGAPDTQYF; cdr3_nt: TGTGCCAGCAGTATAGCGGGAGCCCCAGATACGCAGTATTTT
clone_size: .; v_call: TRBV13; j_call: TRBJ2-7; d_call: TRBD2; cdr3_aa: CASSLTSEAYEQYF; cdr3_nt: TGTGCCAGCAGCTTGACTAGCGAAGCCTACGAGCAGTACTTC
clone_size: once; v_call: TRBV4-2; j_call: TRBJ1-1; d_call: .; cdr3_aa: CASSLNRDTEAFF; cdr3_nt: TGTGCCAGCAGCCTGAACCGGGACACTGAAGCTTTCTTT
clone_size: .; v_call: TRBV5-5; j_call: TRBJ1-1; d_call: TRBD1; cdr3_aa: CASSNTPDREIWLGTEAFF; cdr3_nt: TGTGCCAGCAGTAACACCCCAGACAGGGAGATCTGGTTGGGCACTGAAGCTTTCTTT
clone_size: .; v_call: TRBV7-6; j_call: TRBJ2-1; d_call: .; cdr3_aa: CASSLPPYNEQFF; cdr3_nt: TGTGCCAGCAGCCTCCCCCCCTACAATGAGCAGTTCTTC
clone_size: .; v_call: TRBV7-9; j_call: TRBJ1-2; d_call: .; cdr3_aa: CASSLAPIDGYTF; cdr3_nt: TGTGCCAGCAGCTTAGCCCCAATTGATGGCTACACCTTC
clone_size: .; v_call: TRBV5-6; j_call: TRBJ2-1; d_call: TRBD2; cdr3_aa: CASSHMTSGRFNEQFF; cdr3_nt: TGTGCCAGCAGCCACATGACTAGCGGGCGATTCAATGAGCAGTTCTTC
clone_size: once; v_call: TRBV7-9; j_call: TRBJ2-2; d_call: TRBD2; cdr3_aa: CASSLSAGLANTGELFF; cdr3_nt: TGTGCCAGCAGCTTAAGCGCCGGACTAGCTAATACCGGGGAGCTGTTTTTT
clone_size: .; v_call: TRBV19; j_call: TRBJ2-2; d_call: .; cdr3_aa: CASSIKGYGELFF; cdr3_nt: TGTGCCAGTAGTATAAAGGGGTACGGGGAGCTGTTTTTT
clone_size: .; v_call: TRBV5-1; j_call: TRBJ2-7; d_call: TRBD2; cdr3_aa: CASYVRAGDEQYF; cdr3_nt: TGCGCCAGCTATGTCCGGGCGGGAGACGAGCAGTACTTC
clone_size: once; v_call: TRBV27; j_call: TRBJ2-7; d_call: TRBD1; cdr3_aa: CASSLVGTDSYEQYF; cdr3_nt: TGTGCCAGCAGTTTAGTAGGGACAGACTCCTACGAGCAGTACTTC
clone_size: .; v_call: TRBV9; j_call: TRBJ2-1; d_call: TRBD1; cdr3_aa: CASSTGGFGNEQFF; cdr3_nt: TGTGCCAGCAGTACAGGGGGCTTCGGGAATGAGCAGTTCTTC
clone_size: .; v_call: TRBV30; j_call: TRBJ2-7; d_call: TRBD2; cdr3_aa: CAWSGGHFDLAGVVYEQYF; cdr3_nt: TGTGCCTGGAGCGGGGGACATTTCGACCTAGCGGGAGTGGTCTACGAGCAGTACTTC
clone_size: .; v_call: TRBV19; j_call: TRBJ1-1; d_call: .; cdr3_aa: CASTSGQVEAFF; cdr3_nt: TGTGCCAGTACCTCAGGACAAGTTGAAGCTTTCTTT
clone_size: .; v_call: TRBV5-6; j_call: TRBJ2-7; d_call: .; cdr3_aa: CASSLMATGEQYF; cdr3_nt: TGTGCCAGCAGCTTGATGGCCACGGGGGAGCAGTACTTC
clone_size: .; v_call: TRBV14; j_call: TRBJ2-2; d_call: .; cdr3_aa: CASSPLMGELFF; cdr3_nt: TGTGCCAGCAGCCCCCTTATGGGGGAGCTGTTTTTT
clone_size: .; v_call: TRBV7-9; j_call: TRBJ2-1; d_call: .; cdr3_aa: CASSLGTAYEQFF; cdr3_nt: TGTGCCAGCAGCTTAGGGACTGCCTATGAGCAGTTCTTC
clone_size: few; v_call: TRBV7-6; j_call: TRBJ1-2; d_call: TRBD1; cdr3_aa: CASSLAKDRAPYGYTF; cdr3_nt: TGTGCCAGCAGCTTAGCCAAGGACAGGGCCCCCTATGGCTACACCTTC